The 19 T cell receptor beta chains below come from one sample, sequenced in a study of T cells after yellow fever vaccination (dated by TCRdb to the late 2010s). The sample's treatment or condition, from its label and the paper: live attenuated yellow fever vaccine strain. Libraries were built with 5' RACE. These reads were obtained on an Illumina NovaSeq 6000. TCRdb reran the public reads through fastp at Q25 and MiXCR, keeping productive beta chains. Merged by CDR3 protein, the rows form single entries marked with the most common genes and DNA. The sample includes around 60,000 distinct CDR3 sequences, with about 5.6% observed a single time. The leading ten clones occupy 25% to 40% of the sample. The sample here was PBMCs, either bulk or a sorted T-cell subset (CD4+, CD8+, memory, or dextramer-sorted; not recorded which), taken on the day of the yellow fever booster vaccination. Receptors were obtained from a man younger than 30 who received the YFV17D yellow fever vaccine.

This clonotype was seen a handful of times. The chain links TRBV7-2 to TRBJ2-7, with D hard to call. CDR3 length: 12 amino acids. Per germline, CDR1 SGHTA and CDR2 FQGNSA. V lost 5 bases and J 3 bases, leaving 8 bases between the germline ends. The DNA of the CDR3 is TGTGCCAGCAGCGGAGCTTTCTACGAGCAGTACTTC. Translated: CASSGAFYEQYF.

This sequence joins TRBV4-2 and TRBJ1-5; 8 bases map to TRBD1. The junction had 1 base not matched to a gene; V was cut back by 3 bases and J by 3 bases. Germline V gives CDR1 LGHNA, CDR2 YNFKEQ. This CDR3 region has 14 residues. Here the CDR3 DNA reads TGTGCCAGCAGCCAGACAGGGGACAATCAGCCCCAGCATTTT. Protein product: CASSQTGDNQPQHF.

The rearrangement uses TRBV24-1 and TRBJ1-5; D remains unclear. V was shortened by 4 bases and J by 7 bases, with 7 bases between the two germline ends. The CDR3 length is 12 residues. The germline gives CDR1 KGHDR, CDR2 SFDVKD. The CDR3 protein is CATSDRGQPQHF. DNA for the CDR3: TGTGCCACCAGTGACCGTGGACAGCCCCAGCATTTT.

This clonotype was seen at least ten times. The CDR3 loop is CASSSPGGVLQETQYF. CDR3 nucleotide sequence: TGTGCCAGCAGCTCCCCGGGCGGGGTACTTCAAGAGACCCAGTACTTC. This sequence joins TRBV11-2 and TRBJ2-5; D is perhaps TRBD2 (6 bases). V lost 4 bases and J 2 bases, leaving 17 bases between the germline ends. CDR3 size: 16 residues. The germline gives CDR1 SGHAT, CDR2 FQNNGV.

The table lists this clonotype with many counts. V and J are TRBV6-6 and TRBJ2-3; the D is unclear. V gave up 5 bases and J gave up 8 bases, with 14 bases separating them. The CDR3 covers 13 residues. Germline V gene lookup returns CDR1 MNHNY and CDR2 SVGAGI (reference sequence). The CDR3 spells CASSPPRSGTQYF. The DNA for the CDR3 is TGTGCCAGCAGTCCGCCGCGGTCGGGTACGCAGTATTTT.

The V gene is TRBV9, the J gene TRBJ1-4, with a tentative D call TRBD1 (6 bases). The CDR3 sequence is 15 residues long. Germline V gene sequence: CDR1 SGDLS, CDR2 YYNGEE. V lost 3 bases, J lost 6 bases, and 15 bases lay in between. The DNA of the CDR3 is TGTGCCAGCAGCGATCCGGGACATTCGGATGAAAAACTGTTTTTT. This codes for CASSDPGHSDEKLFF.

This CDR3 is CASSLAWYGNQPQHF. CDR3 coding DNA: TGTGCCAGCAGCTTGGCATGGTACGGCAATCAGCCCCAGCATTTT. The genes are TRBV5-4 and TRBJ1-5; the D is unclear. The CDR3 spans 15 residues. Germline CDR1 is SGHNT and CDR2 is YYREEE (reference sequence). Trimming left V 0 bases short and J 2 bases short, with 9 bases between. The variable domain in full, with the rest retrieved from reference TRBV5-4 and TRBJ1-5, is ETGVTQSPTHLIKTRGQQVTLRCSSQSGHNTVSWYQQALGQGPQFIFQYYREEENGRGNFPPRFSGLQFPNYSSELNVNALELDDSALYLCASSLAWYGNQPQHFGDGTRLSIL.

In this sample, this clonotype turned up many times. The V gene is TRBV5-1, the J gene TRBJ2-1, with D perhaps TRBD2 (5 bases). CDR3 size: 16 residues. CDR1 and CDR2 (germline): SGHRS, YFSETQ. Trimming left V 0 bases short and J 0 bases short, with 10 bases between. CDR3 nucleotide sequence: TGCGCCAGCAGCTTGGGGGTAGGGAGCTCCTACAATGAGCAGTTCTTC. It yields the protein CASSLGVGSSYNEQFF. Based on the CDR3 plus reference TRBV5-1 and TRBJ2-1, the full variable domain is KAGVTQTPRYLIKTRGQQVTLSCSPISGHRSVSWYQQTPGQGLQFLFEYFSETQRNKGNFPGRFSGRQFSNSRSEMNVSTLELGDSALYLCASSLGVGSSYNEQFFGPGTRLTVL.

The CDR3 reads CASSPGQGFHEQFF. CDR3 sequence (DNA): TGTGCCAGCAGCCCAGGACAGGGTTTCCATGAGCAGTTCTTC. The chain has TRBV7-9 and TRBJ2-1, with TRBD1 identical over 8 bases. Germline assignment: CDR1 SEHNR and CDR2 FQNEAQ (reference sequence). The CDR3 extends over 14 amino acids. V lost 5 bases to trimming and J lost 8 bases; unmatched junction nucleotides: 8.

This clonotype was counted many times. This chain connects TRBV5-5 to TRBJ1-1; D perhaps matches TRBD1 (5 bases). Per germline, CDR1 SGHKS and CDR2 YYEKEE (reference sequence). Trimming took off 3 bases at V and 3 bases at J, with 9 bases between the two ends. CDR3 length: 13 residues. This CDR3 reads CASSSAGYTEAFF. The DNA for the CDR3 is TGTGCCAGCAGCTCCGCAGGGTACACTGAAGCTTTCTTT.

This clonotype showed up just a few times. J is TRBJ2-4 and V is TRBV7-2; 7 bases fit TRBD1. The CDR3 is made up of 20 amino acids. Trimming cost V 5 bases and J 0 bases; bases outside gene matches: 19. Germline CDR1 SGHTA, CDR2 FQGNSA. CDR3 nucleotides: TGTGCCAGCAGCATCCCGGGACAGAGAGATTTGTCGCTAGCCAAAAACATTCAGTACTTC. Protein sequence: CASSIPGQRDLSLAKNIQYF.

The rearrangement uses TRBV9 and TRBJ2-1; tentatively, D is TRBD2 (6 bases). Germline CDR1 is SGDLS and CDR2 is YYNGEE. The CDR3 has 18 amino acids. Trimming took 0 bases from V and 2 from J, leaving 18 bases between them. CDR3 sequence reads: CASSVESPAGWPYNEQFF. In DNA form, the CDR3 reads TGTGCCAGCAGCGTAGAGAGCCCGGCGGGGTGGCCCTACAATGAGCAGTTCTTC.

The J gene is TRBJ2-1, the V gene TRBV9; tentatively, D is TRBD1 (6 bases). V was cut by 0 bases and J by 4 bases, with 11 bases left in between. This CDR3 is 15 amino acids long. In germline, CDR1 is SGDLS, CDR2 YYNGEE. The CDR3 nucleotides are TGTGCCAGCAGCGTAGGAGGACAGAGTTACAATGAGCAGTTCTTC. Translated: CASSVGGQSYNEQFF.

This clonotype was observed a handful of times. J is TRBJ1-4 and V is TRBV6-5; 7 nucleotides align to TRBD1. With 5 bases clipped from V and 2 bases from J, the junction kept 5 bases outside the gene matches. This CDR3 region has 15 residues. Germline assignment: CDR1 MNHEY and CDR2 SVGAGI. CDR3 residues: CASSPAGGTNEKLFF. The CDR3 DNA reads as TGTGCCAGCAGTCCAGCAGGGGGGACTAATGAAAAACTGTTTTTT.

The gene calls are TRBV14 and TRBJ2-5; D not resolved. Germline V lookup: CDR1 SGHDN, CDR2 FVKESK. The CDR3 extends over 14 amino acids. The ends were cut back, 0 bases at V and 1 base at J, with 6 bases in the middle. The CDR3 nucleotides read TGTGCCAGCAGCCAAGAACGCCTCCAAGAGACCCAGTACTTC. As protein: CASSQERLQETQYF.

This clonotype has more than one count but fewer than ten. J is TRBJ1-1 and V is TRBV25-1, with TRBD1 matching 7 bases. This CDR3 comprises 15 residues. The ends lost 4 bases at V and 1 base at J; junction bases unmatched: 6. Germline-derived CDR1 and CDR2 are MGHDK and SYGVNS. The CDR3 loop reads CASSASRTGNTEAFF. CDR3 in DNA: TGTGCCAGCAGTGCTTCCAGGACAGGGAACACTGAAGCTTTCTTT.

In its sample, this clonotype was seen many times. V gene TRBV7-9 combines with J gene TRBJ1-1; D is perhaps TRBD1 (6 bases). Germline V gives CDR1 SEHNR, CDR2 FQNEAQ (reference sequence). The V end lost 5 bases, the J end lost 7 bases, and 14 bases lay between the germline ends. The CDR3 length is 13 residues. The CDR3 spells CASSEDRRIEAFF. In nucleotides, the CDR3 is TGTGCCAGCAGCGAAGACAGGCGGATTGAAGCTTTCTTT. Supplemented by reference TRBV7-9 and TRBJ1-1, the full variable domain reads DTGVSQNPRHKITKRGQNVTFRCDPISEHNRLYWYRQTLGQGPEFLTYFQNEAQLEKSRLLSDRFSAERPKGSFSTLEIQRTEQGDSAMYLCASSEDRRIEAFFGQGTRLTVV.

The genes are TRBV4-3 and TRBJ2-2; D is unresolved. This CDR3 region has 15 residues. CDR1 is LGHNA, CDR2 YSLEER, per germline. V was cut by 0 bases and J by 1 base, with 6 bases left in between. CDR3 protein: CASSQDTGNTGELFF. CDR3 DNA: TGCGCCAGCAGCCAAGATACGGGGAACACCGGGGAGCTGTTTTTT.

The chain recombines TRBV15 with TRBJ2-4; D is possibly TRBD1 (5 bases). Germline V lookup: CDR1 LNHNV, CDR2 YYDKDF (reference sequence). This CDR3 has 13 residues. V was clipped by 0 bases and J by 8 bases, with 8 bases between them. The DNA of the CDR3 is TGTGCCACCAGCAGAGACAGGGCAGACATTCAGTACTTC. Translated: CATSRDRADIQYF.